Listed below are T cell receptor beta chains from one sample, sequenced in a study of T cell changes during pregnancy in multiple sclerosis. Sequencing used immunoSEQ multiplex PCR; TCRdb keeps in-frame clones, though not all of them. The sample lists roughly 48,000 clones, around 92% occurring once. The sample consisted of CD4+ T cells from peripheral blood mononuclear cells, taken in the second trimester of pregnancy. These TCRs come from a female donor in good health, enrolled as a control in a pregnancy study. Both conserved end residues are part of each CDR3. D genes are given only for firm matches. A row's size may be missing; if present it is once, few, many or a size class.

>TRBJ2-1|TRBV11-3|NA|once
TGTGCCAGCAGCTTAGTAGGGCGGGTCAATGAGCAGTTCTTC
CASSLVGRVNEQFF
>TRBJ1-6|TRBV11-2|NA|once
TGTGCCAGCAGCCAAGTGGACAGTTATAATTCACCCCTCCACTTT
CASSQVDSYNSPLHF
>TRBJ2-5|TRBV7-2|TRBD2|NA
TGTGCCAGCAGCTCCTCCTCCTCTAGCGGGAGTCCCCGTGGGACCCAGTACTTC
CASSSSSSSGSPRGTQYF
>TRBJ2-1|TRBV19|TRBD2|NA
TGTGCCAGTAGGTCTAGCGGAGCCTACAATGAGCAGTTCTTC
CASRSSGAYNEQFF
>TRBJ2-6|TRBV6-4|NA|NA
TGTGCCAGCAGTGACAGCTCTGGGGCCAACATCCTGACTTTC
CASSDSSGANILTF
>TRBJ1-2|TRBV27|TRBD1|NA
TGTGCCAGCAGTAGGGACAGTTGGGTCGACTATGGCTACACCTTC
CASSRDSWVDYGYTF
>TRBJ1-2|TRBV14|NA|once
TGTGCCAGCAGCCAAGAGACAGTCTATGGCTACACCTTC
CASSQETVYGYTF
>TRBJ1-3|TRBV28|NA|NA
TGTGCCAGCAGCTCCATTCGAGGGTTCTCTGGAAACACCATATATTTT
CASSSIRGFSGNTIYF
>TRBJ2-7|TRBV9|TRBD2|NA
TGTGCCAGCAGCGCCACTAGCGGGGGGGCCTACGAGCAGTACTTC
CASSATSGGAYEQYF
>TRBJ1-2|TRBV30|TRBD1|NA
TGTGCCTGGAGTCGCGCAGGGGGGTTCGGCTACACCTTC
CAWSRAGGFGYTF
>TRBJ2-3|TRBV28|TRBD2|NA
TGTGCCAGCAGTGACAGTTTTAGCGGGAGCGCAGATACGCAGTATTTT
CASSDSFSGSADTQYF
>TRBJ1-4|TRBV25-1|TRBD1|few
TGTGCCAGCAGACGACAGGGAAATGAAAAACTGTTTTTT
CASRRQGNEKLFF
>TRBJ2-5|TRBV4-1|NA|NA
TGCGCCAGCAGCCCTCTGCGCGGACAAGAGACCCAGTACTTC
CASSPLRGQETQYF
>TRBJ2-7|TRBV27|NA|NA
TGTGCCAGCAGTGGGGGGGGCCTGTACGAGCAGTACTTC
CASSGGGLYEQYF
>TRBJ1-1|TRBV7-3|TRBD1|NA
TGTGCCAGCAGCTTGGACAGGGTGAACACTGAAGCTTTCTTT
CASSLDRVNTEAFF
>TRBJ2-7|TRBV7-2|NA|NA
TGTGCCAGCAGCCAGCGACAGGTTCTGACCTACGAGCAGTACTTC
CASSQRQVLTYEQYF
>TRBJ1-2|TRBV5-1|NA|NA
TGCGCCAGCAGCCGCGACAGGCAATATGGCTACACCTTC
CASSRDRQYGYTF
>TRBJ2-1|TRBV6-6|NA|NA
TGTGCCAGCAGGAGCGTCGATGAGCAGTTCTTC
CASRSVDEQFF
>TRBJ2-5|TRBV9|TRBD2|NA
TGTGCCAGCAGCGTAGCCCCGGGTGGGGTTTGGGGGACTAGCGGCGAAGAGACCCAGTACTTC
CASSVAPGGVWGTSGEETQYF
>TRBJ1-3|TRBV7-2|NA|NA
TGTGCCAGCAGCTTATGGGCTGGCACTGGAAACACCATATATTTT
CASSLWAGTGNTIYF
>TRBJ2-2|TRBV9|NA|NA
TGTGCCAGCACCGCCAAGGGACAAACGGACACCGGGGAGCTGTTTTTT
CASTAKGQTDTGELFF
>TRBJ2-6|TRBV5-1|NA|NA
TGCGCCAGCAGCTTGGTGGCCTCTGGGGCCAACGTCCTGACTTTC
CASSLVASGANVLTF
>TRBJ2-7|TRBV5-1|TRBD1|NA
TGCGCCAGCAGCTCCTCAGGACAGGGGGCCTACGAGCAGTACTTC
CASSSSGQGAYEQYF
>TRBJ2-1|TRBV7-9|NA|NA
TGTGCCAGCAGCCTCTATACAGACAATGAGCAGTTCTTC
CASSLYTDNEQFF
>TRBJ2-1|TRBV5-1|NA|NA
TGCGCCAGCAGCTTGGGGGGGGTGGATGAGCAGTTCTTC
CASSLGGVDEQFF
>TRBJ2-1|TRBV9|TRBD2|once
TGTGCCAGCAGCGGGGGAGGGAGGGGTGAGCAGTTCTTC
CASSGGGRGEQFF
>TRBJ2-3|TRBV18|NA|NA
TGTGCCAGCTCACCAGGCAGCACAGATACGCAGTATTTT
CASSPGSTDTQYF
>TRBJ1-5|TRBV4-1|NA|NA
TGCGCCAGCAGCCGAGAAAGGACACTCAATCAGCCCCAGCATTTT
CASSRERTLNQPQHF
>TRBJ2-7|TRBV2|TRBD2|NA
TGTGCCAGCAGCCTAGCGGGGGGAACCTACGAGCAGTACTTC
CASSLAGGTYEQYF
>TRBJ1-2|TRBV6-1|NA|NA
TGTGCCAGCAGTCCCTTGGCGGGTGGCTACACCTTC
CASSPLAGGYTF
>TRBJ2-5|TRBV11-3|TRBD2|NA
TGTGCCAGCAGCTTACGGGGGGTGAGGGAGACCCAGTACTTC
CASSLRGVRETQYF
>TRBJ2-3|TRBV5-4|TRBD1|NA
TGTGCCAGCAGCACACAGGGGCCCACAGATACGCAGTATTTT
CASSTQGPTDTQYF
>TRBJ2-5|TRBV7-9|NA|NA
TGTGCCAGCAGCCTGGCGGAGGTCGTACAAGAGACCCAGTACTTC
CASSLAEVVQETQYF
>TRBJ2-3|TRBV7-2|TRBD2|NA
TGTGCCAGCAGCTTAGCCGGGACTAGGAGGACCCCAGATACGCAGTATTTT
CASSLAGTRRTPDTQYF
>TRBJ2-3|TRBV7-2|TRBD2|NA
TGTGCCAGCAGCTTACATGCGGGAGAGAGCACAGATACGCAGTATTTT
CASSLHAGESTDTQYF
>TRBJ1-1|TRBV27|NA|once
TGTGCCAGCAGTTTATCGAACAGGGTTGACACTGAAGCTTTCTTT
CASSLSNRVDTEAFF
>TRBJ2-7|TRBV10-3|TRBD1|NA
TGTGCCAGCGGACAGGGGCAATTCTACGAGCAGTACTTC
CASGQGQFYEQYF
>TRBJ2-7|TRBV4-2|TRBD2|NA
TGTGCCAGCAGCCAAGGGGCCCCGGGACTAGTGACGTACGAGCAGTACTTC
CASSQGAPGLVTYEQYF
>TRBJ2-3|TRBV2|NA|NA
TGTGCCAGCAGTGAAGCGGGGACTAGCACAGATACGCAGTATTTT
CASSEAGTSTDTQYF
>TRBJ1-2|TRBV6-5|TRBD1|NA
TGTGCCAGCAGCAGTGACAGGGGGCGGGGCTATGGCTACACCTTC
CASSSDRGRGYGYTF
>TRBJ2-1|TRBV2|TRBD1|NA
TGTGCCAGCAGTGTTGGGACAGGGGTTACCAATGAGCAGTTCTTC
CASSVGTGVTNEQFF
>TRBJ2-1|TRBV5-6|TRBD2|NA
TGTGCCAGCAGCAGAAGCGGGAGTATGAAGTTCTTC
CASSRSGSMKFF
>TRBJ1-1|TRBV20-1|NA|few
TGCAGTGCTCGGCGGGTGGAAGCTTTCTTT
CSARRVEAFF
>TRBJ2-1|TRBV11-2|NA|NA
TGTGCCAGCAGCCCAGACAGGAGCTCCTACAATGAGCAGTTCTTC
CASSPDRSSYNEQFF
>TRBJ2-3|TRBV4-3|TRBD2|NA
TGCGCCAGCAGCCAGAGCGGGAATCGAAATACGCAGTATTTT
CASSQSGNRNTQYF
>TRBJ2-1|TRBV11-2|NA|NA
TGTGCCAGCAGCCCGAGGGGGGCCTGGGAGGGGTCCTACAATGAGCAGTTCTTC
CASSPRGAWEGSYNEQFF
>TRBJ2-6|TRBV4-2|TRBD2|NA
TGTGCCAGCAGTTTCTGGGGCGGGAGAGTTGGGGCCAACGTCCTGACTTTC
CASSFWGGRVGANVLTF
>TRBJ2-3|TRBV30|TRBD2|NA
TGTGCCTGGACCCCGGCTAGCGGGAGTATAGATACGCAGTATTTT
CAWTPASGSIDTQYF
>TRBJ2-3|TRBV5-1|TRBD1|NA
TGCGCCAGCAGCGGGACAGGTATGACCACAGATACGCAGTATTTT
CASSGTGMTTDTQYF
>TRBJ1-4|TRBV19|TRBD1|NA
TGTGCCAGCAGGGGGGCAACTAATGAAAAACTGTTTTTT
CASRGATNEKLFF
>TRBJ1-3|TRBV30|NA|NA
TGTGCCTGGAGTCGGACAGCTGGAAACACCATATATTTT
CAWSRTAGNTIYF
>TRBJ1-5|TRBV28|TRBD1|NA
TGTGCCAGCAGTGGGGCAGGGGGGAATCAGCCCCAGCATTTT
CASSGAGGNQPQHF
>TRBJ1-5|TRBV19|TRBD1|NA
TGTGCCAGTAGTTCCCCTAGGGGACAGGGGGACTATCAGCCCCAGCATTTT
CASSSPRGQGDYQPQHF
>TRBJ2-3|TRBV6-5|TRBD2|NA
TGTGCCAGCAGTTCTAGCGGTAGCACAGATACGCAGTATTTT
CASSSSGSTDTQYF
>TRBJ1-4|TRBV28|TRBD1|NA
TGTGCCAGCAGTTCGGGACAGGGTCGAAGGGAAAAACTGTTTTTT
CASSSGQGRREKLFF